Following are 23 T cell receptor beta chains from one sample sequenced in a study of Tregs in tolerant kidney transplant recipients. The repertoire was sequenced with immunoSEQ multiplex PCR; TCRdb's copy has only in-frame clones and lacks some. The table shows 15,000 to 20,000 clones, with around 60% occurring only once. Their recognized antigens are unknown. Sequenced: Tregs from blood cultured with allogeneic cells. The source of these receptors is a human donor in good health.

The chain uses TRBV30 and TRBJ1-4; D might be TRBD1 (6 bases). Germline loops: CDR1 GTSNPN, CDR2 SVGIG (reference sequence). Trimming pared 0 bases from V and 5 bases from J, leaving 16 bases between. This CDR3 is 16 amino acids long. CDR3: CAWSVSRTGTNEKLFF. CDR3 nucleotide sequence: TGTGCCTGGAGTGTATCAAGAACAGGGACAAATGAAAAACTGTTTTTT.

This chain uses TRBV5-1 with TRBJ2-3; 7 bases agree with TRBD1. The CDR3 runs to 16 residues. Germline CDR1 reads SGHRS; CDR2 reads YFSETQ. J gave up 1 base and V 0 bases, and 5 bases lay outside the gene matches. Here the CDR3 DNA reads TGCGCCAGCAGCTTGGCTGTGGACAGGCGCACAGATACGCAGTATTTT. Encoded protein: CASSLAVDRRTDTQYF. Looking up the rest from reference TRBV5-1 and TRBJ2-3 gives the full variable domain: KAGVTQTPRYLIKTRGQQVTLSCSPISGHRSVSWYQQTPGQGLQFLFEYFSETQRNKGNFPGRFSGRQFSNSRSEMNVSTLELGDSALYLCASSLAVDRRTDTQYFGPGTRLTVL.

The chain links TRBV7-8 to TRBJ1-3; maybe TRBD1 (6 bases). Germline assignment: CDR1 SGHVS and CDR2 FQNEAQ. Trimming pared 1 base from V and 0 bases from J, leaving 13 bases between. The CDR3 has 17 amino acids. Here the CDR3 reads CASSLVGGQISGNTIYF. In DNA form, the CDR3 reads TGTGCCAGCAGCTTAGTCGGGGGACAAATCTCTGGAAACACCATATATTTT.

This chain connects TRBV7-9 to TRBJ1-1; no clear D. V was shortened by 3 bases and J by 3 bases, with 2 bases between the two germline ends. Germline CDR1 reads SEHNR; CDR2 reads FQNEAQ (reference sequence). There are 11 residues in the CDR3. The CDR3 region is CASSFHTEAFF. Written as DNA, the CDR3 is TGTGCCAGCAGCTTTCACACTGAAGCTTTCTTT.

The V and J genes are TRBV27 and TRBJ2-1; TRBD2 aligns across 10 bases. CDR1 and CDR2 from the germline V gene are MNHEY and SMNVEV (reference sequence). The length of the CDR3 is 15 residues. V shed 4 bases and J 4 bases; nucleotides not matched to a gene: 4. In DNA, the CDR3 is TGTGCCAGCAGTTCTCGGACTAGCGGATACAATGAGCAGTTCTTC. Translating it yields CASSSRTSGYNEQFF.

The chain joins TRBV19 to TRBJ2-3; D gene unclear. The CDR3 runs to 13 residues. Germline V gene lookup returns CDR1 LNHDA and CDR2 SQIVND (reference sequence). Trimming took 3 bases from V and 6 from J, leaving 10 bases between them. The CDR3, as DNA: TGTGCCAGTAGTATCGGGCCGAGGGATACGCAGTATTTT. Amino acids: CASSIGPRDTQYF.

The chain joins TRBV15 to TRBJ2-7; no clear D. The length of the CDR3 is 16 residues. Germline V gene data show CDR1 as LNHNV and CDR2 as YYDKDF (reference sequence). V was pared by 0 bases and J by 2 bases, with 14 bases between. The CDR3 DNA follows: TGTGCCACCAGCAGAGATCTCCCCCGGAGCCCCTACGAGCAGTACTTC. Protein product: CATSRDLPRSPYEQYF.

This clone is large in the sample. The chain couples TRBV6-5 to TRBJ1-2, with D tentatively TRBD1 (5 bases). Trimming left V 8 bases short and J 8 bases short, with 12 bases between. CDR1 and CDR2 (germline): MNHEY, SVGAGI. The CDR3 is made up of 11 amino acids. CDR3 amino acids: CASGRGLGYTF. CDR3 nucleotide sequence: TGTGCCAGCGGGAGGGGTTTAGGCTACACCTTC.

This clone is termed large (0.1 to 1%). This rearrangement joins TRBV18 to TRBJ1-5, with TRBD1 identical over 7 bases. The germline V gene encodes CDR1 KGHSH and CDR2 LQKENI. The CDR3 loop spans 15 amino acids. Trimming took 4 bases from V and 5 from J; bases not matched to a gene: 8. The CDR3 coding sequence is TGTGCCAGCTCACGACGGACAGGCCCAGATCAGCCCCAGCATTTT. Its protein product is CASSRRTGPDQPQHF.

The chain is built from TRBV5-4 and TRBJ1-4, with TRBD1 as a possible D gene (5 bases). There are 14 residues in the CDR3. V was clipped by 2 bases and J by 7 bases, with 12 bases between them. From germline, CDR1 is SGHNT and CDR2 YYREEE (reference sequence). The DNA for the CDR3 is TGTGCCAGCAGCTTCCAGGGTCTCGGTGAAAAACTGTTTTTT. Protein sequence: CASSFQGLGEKLFF. Looking up the rest from reference TRBV5-4 and TRBJ1-4 gives the full variable domain: ETGVTQSPTHLIKTRGQQVTLRCSSQSGHNTVSWYQQALGQGPQFIFQYYREEENGRGNFPPRFSGLQFPNYSSELNVNALELDDSALYLCASSFQGLGEKLFFGSGTQLSVL.

The J gene is TRBJ2-7, the V gene TRBV6-5; the match to TRBD1 covers 8 bases. V was clipped by 7 bases and J by 2 bases; unmatched bases: 7. The CDR3 has 14 residues. Looked up from germline, CDR1 is MNHEY and CDR2 is SVGAGI. As DNA, the CDR3 is TGTGCCAGCACCGAGAGGGACAGGACCTACGAGCAGTACTTC. This sequence encodes CASTERDRTYEQYF.

This sequence joins TRBV14 and TRBJ1-2; D remains unclear. CDR3 length equals 15 residues. With 1 base removed from V and 4 bases from J, the gap between germline ends came to 13 bases. Germline lookup yields CDR1 SGHDN and CDR2 FVKESK. CDR3 region: CASSQGYQAIYGYTF. The CDR3 DNA reads TGTGCCAGCAGCCAAGGGTATCAAGCCATCTATGGCTACACCTTC.

By its share, this clone is large. In the same sample, other DNA sequences code for this CDR3. This chain uses TRBV6-5 with TRBJ1-3; D gene ambiguous. This CDR3 is 11 amino acids long. The V gene's germline CDR1 is MNHEY and CDR2 SVGAGI. V lost 6 bases and J lost 3, with 3 bases in between. This CDR3 is CASSRGNTIYF. The CDR3 DNA reads TGTGCCAGCAGCCGTGGAAACACCATATATTTT.

V usage is TRBV7-2 and J usage is TRBJ1-2, with 7 bases matching TRBD1. Trimming removed 5 bases from V and 4 bases from J; junction bases left unmatched: 7. CDR1 is SGHTA, CDR2 FQGNSA, per germline. The CDR3 loop spans 14 amino acids. The CDR3 protein is CASSPRGDSYGYTF. In DNA, the CDR3 is TGTGCCAGCAGCCCTAGGGGGGACAGCTATGGCTACACCTTC.

This rearrangement joins TRBV7-2 to TRBJ2-3, with a weak D call TRBD2 (5 bases). CDR3 length: 14 residues. The germline gives CDR1 SGHTA, CDR2 FQGNSA. V lost 5 bases and J 5 bases, leaving 14 bases between the germline ends. The CDR3 region has the DNA TGTGCCAGCAGCCGCCGGGGAGTGGAAGATACGCAGTATTTT. Residues: CASSRRGVEDTQYF.

This clone has a handful of counts. Here the CDR3 reads CASSLSSSQDYGYTF. In DNA form, the CDR3 reads TGTGCCAGCAGCTTATCAAGCAGCCAGGACTATGGCTACACCTTC. The V and J genes are TRBV7-3 and TRBJ1-2, with unresolved D. Germline V gives CDR1 SGHTA, CDR2 FQGTGA. V was shortened by 2 bases and J by 3 bases, with 13 bases between the two germline ends. The CDR3 contains 15 residues.

The genes are TRBV6-4 and TRBJ2-1; 9 positions agree with TRBD2. Per germline, CDR1 MRHNA and CDR2 SNTAGT. V lost 4 bases, J lost 10 bases, and 11 bases stayed unmatched. The CDR3 consists of 15 residues. The CDR3 sequence is CASSAGGRGGSEQFF. The CDR3 DNA reads TGTGCCAGCAGTGCTGGCGGGAGGGGAGGGTCGGAGCAGTTCTTC.

This clone was detected once. This chain links TRBV2 with TRBJ2-7; the D gene is possibly TRBD2 (5 bases). Deletions cut 4 bases from V and 9 bases from J, with 13 bases between. Per germline, CDR1 SNHLY and CDR2 FYNNEI. The CDR3 extends over 12 amino acids. The CDR3: CASSGRRNLQYF. The CDR3 nucleotides read TGTGCCAGCAGTGGGAGGAGGAACCTGCAGTACTTC.

The rearrangement joins TRBV15 to TRBJ2-2; D unclear. The V gene lost 1 base and the J gene lost 2 bases, with 8 bases spanning the gap. This CDR3 comprises 15 residues. Germline CDR1 is LNHNV and CDR2 is YYDKDF (reference sequence). The chain's CDR3 is CATSRGSTNTGELFF. For the CDR3, the DNA is TGTGCCACCAGCAGAGGGTCCACTAACACCGGGGAGCTGTTTTTT.

This chain joins TRBV5-4 and TRBJ2-1; possible D gene TRBD2, 5 bases. V dropped 0 bases and J dropped 0 bases, with 13 bases sitting between them. The CDR3 is 17 amino acids. Germline V lookup: CDR1 SGHNT, CDR2 YYREEE (reference sequence). This CDR3 reads CASSLALATPSYNEQFF. The CDR3 coding sequence is TGTGCCAGCAGCTTGGCCCTAGCAACCCCCTCCTACAATGAGCAGTTCTTC.

This chain joins TRBV7-9 and TRBJ2-1; maybe TRBD1 (6 bases). Looked up from germline, CDR1 is SEHNR and CDR2 is FQNEAQ (reference sequence). The CDR3 has 15 amino acids. Trimming took off 5 bases at V and 9 bases at J, with 20 bases between the two ends. The CDR3 loop reads CASSQPRDTLSEQFF. CDR3 nucleotide sequence: TGTGCCAGCAGCCAACCACGGGACACCTTAAGTGAGCAGTTCTTC.

The V call is TRBV10-3, the J call TRBJ2-7; tentatively, D is TRBD1 (5 bases). Deletions cut 6 bases from V and 7 bases from J, with 13 bases between. The CDR3 is 12 residues long. Germline-derived CDR1 and CDR2 are ENHRY and SYGVKD. The CDR3 loop reads CAISPYQGEQYF. For the CDR3, the DNA is TGTGCCATCAGCCCCTACCAGGGAGAGCAGTACTTC.

The rearrangement joins TRBV11-2 to TRBJ1-4; TRBD1 might be the D (5 bases). The V gene lost 5 bases and the J gene lost 8 bases, with 18 bases spanning the gap. Germline V gives CDR1 SGHAT, CDR2 FQNNGV. The CDR3 has 15 residues. CDR3 nucleotide sequence: TGTGCCAGCAGCGTCGTGTGGGGGGATCGGGAAAAACTGTTTTTT. Protein sequence: CASSVVWGDREKLFF.